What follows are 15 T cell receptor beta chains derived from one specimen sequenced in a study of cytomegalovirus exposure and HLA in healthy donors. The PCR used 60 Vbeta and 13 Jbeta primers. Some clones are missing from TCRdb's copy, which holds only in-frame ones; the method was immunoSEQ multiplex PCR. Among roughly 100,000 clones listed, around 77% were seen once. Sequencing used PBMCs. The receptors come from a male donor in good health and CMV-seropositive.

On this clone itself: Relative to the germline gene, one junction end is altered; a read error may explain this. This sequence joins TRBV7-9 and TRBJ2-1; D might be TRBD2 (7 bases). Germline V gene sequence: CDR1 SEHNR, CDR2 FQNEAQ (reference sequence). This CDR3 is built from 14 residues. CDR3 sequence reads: CSSSLVGGGIEQFF. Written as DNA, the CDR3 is TGTTCCAGCAGCTTAGTAGGGGGGGGAATTGAGCAGTTCTTC.

The CDR3 spells CASSLGRVGIQYF. CDR3 DNA: TGTGCCAGCAGCTTAGGCAGGGTAGGCATTCAGTACTTC. The chain recombines TRBV11-2 with TRBJ2-4; a possible D gene is TRBD1 (5 bases). Germline V gene lookup returns CDR1 SGHAT and CDR2 FQNNGV. Trimming removed 1 base at V and 9 bases at J, with 10 bases between. The CDR3 is 13 residues long.

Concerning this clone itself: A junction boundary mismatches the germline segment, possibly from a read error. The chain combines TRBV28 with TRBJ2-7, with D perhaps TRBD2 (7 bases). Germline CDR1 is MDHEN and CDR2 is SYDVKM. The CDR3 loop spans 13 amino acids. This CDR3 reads CSSGASGSYEQYF. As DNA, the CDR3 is TGCTCGTCGGGGGCTAGCGGCTCCTACGAGCAGTACTTC.

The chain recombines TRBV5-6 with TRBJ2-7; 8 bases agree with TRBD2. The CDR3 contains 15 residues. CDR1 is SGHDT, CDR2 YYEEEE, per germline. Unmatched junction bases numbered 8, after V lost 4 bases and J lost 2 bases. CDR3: CASSRGGPGPYEQYF. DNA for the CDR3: TGTGCCAGCAGCCGGGGGGGCCCGGGACCCTACGAGCAGTACTTC. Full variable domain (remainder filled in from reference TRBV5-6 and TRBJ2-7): DAGVTQSPTHLIKTRGQQVTLRCSPKSGHDTVSWYQQALGQGPQFIFQYYEEEERQRGNFPDRFSGHQFPNYSSELNVNALLLGDSALYLCASSRGGPGPYEQYFGPGTRLTVT.

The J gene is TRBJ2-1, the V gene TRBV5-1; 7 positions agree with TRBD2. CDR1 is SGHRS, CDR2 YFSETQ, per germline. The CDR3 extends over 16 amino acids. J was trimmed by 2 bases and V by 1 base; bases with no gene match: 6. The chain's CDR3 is CASSLSGTMAYNEQFF. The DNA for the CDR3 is TGCGCCAGCAGCTTGTCCGGGACTATGGCCTACAATGAGCAGTTCTTC.

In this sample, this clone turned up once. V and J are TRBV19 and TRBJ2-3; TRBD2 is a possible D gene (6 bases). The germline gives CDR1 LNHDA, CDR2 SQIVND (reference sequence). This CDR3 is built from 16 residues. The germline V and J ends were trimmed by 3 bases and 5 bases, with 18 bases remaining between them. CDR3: CASSMGVWEAEDTQYF. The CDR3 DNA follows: TGTGCCAGTAGTATGGGCGTGTGGGAGGCTGAAGATACGCAGTATTTT.

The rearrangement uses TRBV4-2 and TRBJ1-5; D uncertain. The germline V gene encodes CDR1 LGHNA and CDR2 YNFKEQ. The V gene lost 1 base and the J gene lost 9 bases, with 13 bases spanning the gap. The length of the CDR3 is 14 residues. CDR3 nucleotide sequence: TGTGCCAGCAGCCAAGGTACACAACCGGGGCCCCAGCATTTT. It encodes CASSQGTQPGPQHF.

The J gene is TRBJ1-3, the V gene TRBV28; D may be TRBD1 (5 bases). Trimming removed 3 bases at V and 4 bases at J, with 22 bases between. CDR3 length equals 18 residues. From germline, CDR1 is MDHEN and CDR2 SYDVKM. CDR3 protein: CASSFRGRVGTEGNTIYF. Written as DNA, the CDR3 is TGTGCCAGCAGTTTCCGCGGCAGGGTAGGAACGGAAGGAAACACCATATATTTT.

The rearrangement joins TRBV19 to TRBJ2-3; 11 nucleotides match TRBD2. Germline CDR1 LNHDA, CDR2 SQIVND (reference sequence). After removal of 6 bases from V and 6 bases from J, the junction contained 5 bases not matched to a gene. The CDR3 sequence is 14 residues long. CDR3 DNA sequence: TGTGCCAGTAGGACTAGCGGGGCGGGGGATACGCAGTATTTT. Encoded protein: CASRTSGAGDTQYF.

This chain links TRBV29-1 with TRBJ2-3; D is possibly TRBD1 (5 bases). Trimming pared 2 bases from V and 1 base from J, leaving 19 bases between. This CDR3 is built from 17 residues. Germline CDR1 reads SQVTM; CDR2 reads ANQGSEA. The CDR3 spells CSVERLAGLKGTDTQYF. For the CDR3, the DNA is TGCAGCGTTGAACGGCTGGCAGGGTTGAAAGGCACAGATACGCAGTATTTT.

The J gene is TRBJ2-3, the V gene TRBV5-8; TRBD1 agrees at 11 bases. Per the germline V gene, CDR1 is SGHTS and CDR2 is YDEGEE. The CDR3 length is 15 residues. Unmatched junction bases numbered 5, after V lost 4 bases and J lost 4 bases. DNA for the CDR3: TGTGCCAGCAGCATCCGGGACAGGGGGGCAGATACGCAGTATTTT. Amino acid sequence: CASSIRDRGADTQYF.

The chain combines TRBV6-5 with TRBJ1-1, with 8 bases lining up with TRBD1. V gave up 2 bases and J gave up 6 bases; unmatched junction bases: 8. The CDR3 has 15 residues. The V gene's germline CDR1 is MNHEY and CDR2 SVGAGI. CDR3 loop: CASSYHPAGGSEAFF. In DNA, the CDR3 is TGTGCCAGCAGTTACCACCCAGCAGGGGGCTCTGAAGCTTTCTTT.

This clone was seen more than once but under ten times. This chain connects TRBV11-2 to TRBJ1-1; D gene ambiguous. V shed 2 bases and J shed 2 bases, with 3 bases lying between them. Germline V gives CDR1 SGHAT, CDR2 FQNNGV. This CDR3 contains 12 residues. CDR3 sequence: CASSLYNTEAFF. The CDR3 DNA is TGTGCCAGCAGCTTATATAACACTGAAGCTTTCTTT.

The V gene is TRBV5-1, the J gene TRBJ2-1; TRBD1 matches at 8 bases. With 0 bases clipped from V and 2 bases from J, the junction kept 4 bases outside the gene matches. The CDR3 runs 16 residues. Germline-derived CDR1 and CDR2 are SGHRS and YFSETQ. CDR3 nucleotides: TGCGCCAGCAGCTTGGTCGGGACAGGCCCCTACAATGAGCAGTTCTTC. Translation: CASSLVGTGPYNEQFF.

CDR3 nucleotides: TGTGCCAGCAGTGTAGGCGCTAACAGGGGCAATGAGCAGTTCTTC. Translation gives CASSVGANRGNEQFF. This chain uses TRBV6-4 with TRBJ2-1; 7 nucleotides align to TRBD1. After removal of 4 bases from V and 6 bases from J, the junction contained 9 bases not matched to a gene. Germline CDR1 MRHNA, CDR2 SNTAGT. The CDR3 is 15 residues long.